A single T cell receptor (beta chain) is shown here with its context. Its antigen target is currently unknown. No clone much larger than this one lies a single base away; base qualities are absent. What the treatment or condition label conveys for this sample: allogeneic hematopoietic cell transplantation with graft depleted of TCRalphabeta T cells and CD19 B cells. The transplant recipients were children given TCRalphabeta/CD19-depleted allogeneic hematopoietic cell grafts. The library was built by means of PCR. The run used an Illumina HiSeq 2500. To normalize quantification of the TCRbeta repertoire, the TCR libraries were built with molecular barcoding that relied on unique molecular identifiers. In-frame beta chains were kept once TCRdb had trimmed the public reads at Q25 with fastp and called clones with MiXCR. Every distinct CDR3 protein forms one entry, paired with its most common genes and DNA. This sample has a few hundred thousand distinct CDR3 sequences in its table, and more than 9% of those were observed once. The ten largest clones add up to less than 25% of the sample.

Germline trimming: 6 bases from V, 3 bases from J; junction bases outside gene matches: 7. From cysteine to phenylalanine, the CDR3 is 15 amino acids long. The only DNA kept is the CDR3, 45 bases in frame from the first base. The germline V gene encodes CDR1 DFQATT and CDR2 SNEGSKA (reference sequence). The data are from a study of T-cell reconstitution after alpha-beta-depleted transplantation in children (TCRdb year 2016). The study in broad terms: T-cell immune reconstitution after TCRalphabeta/CD19-depleted allogeneic hematopoietic cell transplantation in children was quantitatively tracked in the study by means of TCR repertoire profiling.

Here is what the overall study found, with its caveats: Over subsequent months, a decline in hyperexpanded clone frequencies was noted, and after one year, T-cell counts and TCRbeta diversity were mostly ascribed to newly produced T cells. The high TCRbeta diversity at day 60 in some patients was ascribed to recipient T cells and intrathymic progenitors that had survived conditioning. Apparently early alphabetaT-cell count recovery about two months after transplant reportedly relied on only several hundred rapidly expanded clones derived from non-depleted graft cells.

The sequence joins TRBV20-1 to TRBJ2-1, and TRBD2 aligns with 11 junction nucleotides. This specimen was peripheral blood, taken 180 days after TCRalphabeta/CD19-depleted stem cell transplant. The clonotype originates from a male patient aged 2-15 years who had a stem cell transplant for chronic granulomatous disease, so the T cells may come from the graft donor. This receptor has the CDR3 CSAIRGTSGYNEQFF. The DNA sequence is as follows: TGCAGTGCGATACGGGGGACTAGCGGCTACAATGAGCAGTTCTTC.